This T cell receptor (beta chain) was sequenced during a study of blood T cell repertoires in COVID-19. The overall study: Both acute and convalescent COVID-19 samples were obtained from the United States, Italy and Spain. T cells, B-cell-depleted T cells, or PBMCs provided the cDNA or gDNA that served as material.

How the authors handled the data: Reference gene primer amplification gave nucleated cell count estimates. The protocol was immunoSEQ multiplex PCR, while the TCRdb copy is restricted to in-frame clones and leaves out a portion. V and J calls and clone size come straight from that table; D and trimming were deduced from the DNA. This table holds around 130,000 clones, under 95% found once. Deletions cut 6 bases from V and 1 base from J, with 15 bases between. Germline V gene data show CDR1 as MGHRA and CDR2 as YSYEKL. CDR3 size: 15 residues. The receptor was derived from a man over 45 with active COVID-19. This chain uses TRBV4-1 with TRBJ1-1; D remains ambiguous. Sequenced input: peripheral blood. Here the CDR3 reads CASSPLRERNTEAFF. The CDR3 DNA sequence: TGCGCCAGCAGTCCTCTTAGGGAGCGGAACACTGAAGCTTTCTTT.